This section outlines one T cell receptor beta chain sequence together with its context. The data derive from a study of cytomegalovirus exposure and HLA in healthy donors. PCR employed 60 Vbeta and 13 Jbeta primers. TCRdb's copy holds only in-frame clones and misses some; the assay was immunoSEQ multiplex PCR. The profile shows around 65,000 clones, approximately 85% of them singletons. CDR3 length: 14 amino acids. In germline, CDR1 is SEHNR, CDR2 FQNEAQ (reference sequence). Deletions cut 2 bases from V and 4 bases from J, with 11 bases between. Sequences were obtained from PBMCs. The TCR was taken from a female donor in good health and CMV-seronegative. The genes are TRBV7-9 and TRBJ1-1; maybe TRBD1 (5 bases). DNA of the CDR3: TGTGCCAGCAGCTTACAGGGTAGGGCCACTGAAGCTTTCTTT. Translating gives CASSLQGRATEAFF.